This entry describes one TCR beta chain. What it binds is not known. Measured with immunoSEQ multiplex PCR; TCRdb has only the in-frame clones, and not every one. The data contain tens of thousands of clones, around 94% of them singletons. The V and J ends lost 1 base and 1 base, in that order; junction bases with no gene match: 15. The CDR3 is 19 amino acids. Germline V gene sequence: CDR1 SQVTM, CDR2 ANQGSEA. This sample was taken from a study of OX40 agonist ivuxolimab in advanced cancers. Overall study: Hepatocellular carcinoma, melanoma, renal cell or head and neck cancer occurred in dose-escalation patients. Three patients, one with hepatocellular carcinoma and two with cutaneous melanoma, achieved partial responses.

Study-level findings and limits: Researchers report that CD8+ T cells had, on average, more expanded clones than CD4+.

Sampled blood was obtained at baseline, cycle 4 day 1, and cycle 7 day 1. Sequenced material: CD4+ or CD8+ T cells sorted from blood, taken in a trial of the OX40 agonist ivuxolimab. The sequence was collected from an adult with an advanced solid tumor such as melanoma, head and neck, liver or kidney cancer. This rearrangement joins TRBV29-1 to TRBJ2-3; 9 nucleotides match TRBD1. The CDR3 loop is CSVEGGGRNRGPRTDTQYF. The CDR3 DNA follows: TGCAGCGTTGAAGGTGGGGGAAGAAACAGGGGGCCCCGCACAGATACGCAGTATTTT.